This entry lists 30 T cell receptor beta chains sequenced from one sample in a study of OX40 agonist ivuxolimab in advanced cancers. Method: immunoSEQ multiplex PCR; TCRdb's copy keeps in-frame clones and lacks some. The repertoire holds fewer than 50,000 clones, with around 89% as singletons. The sample consisted of CD4+ or CD8+ T cells sorted from blood, taken in a trial of the OX40 agonist ivuxolimab. The source is an adult with an advanced solid tumor such as melanoma, head and neck, liver or kidney cancer.

The rearrangement uses TRBV13 and TRBJ1-4; no firm D call. Trimming stripped 5 bases from V and 8 bases from J, with 12 bases between. The CDR3 totals 13 residues. Germline lookup yields CDR1 PRHDT and CDR2 FYEKMQ (reference sequence). The CDR3 here is CASSPRHDEKLFF. CDR3 nucleotide sequence: TGTGCCAGCAGCCCCCGACACGACGAAAAACTGTTTTTT.

This chain uses TRBV4-3 with TRBJ2-3; TRBD2 is a possible D gene (6 bases). CDR1 LGHNA and CDR2 YSLEER come from the germline V gene. V was shortened by 0 bases and J by 2 bases, with 9 bases between the two germline ends. The CDR3 is 15 amino acids. The CDR3 loop reads CASSQEEGPTDTQYF. The CDR3 coding sequence is TGCGCCAGCAGCCAAGAGGAGGGCCCCACAGATACGCAGTATTTT.

CDR3 nucleotide sequence: TGTGCCAGCAGCCCCGGGACGGGTGCCACCGGGGAGCTGTTTTTT. Encoded protein: CASSPGTGATGELFF. The rearrangement links TRBV9 to TRBJ2-2; D is possibly TRBD1 or TRBD2 (5 bases each). CDR1 and CDR2 from the germline V gene are SGDLS and YYNGEE. V lost 4 bases and J lost 4, with 14 bases in between. The CDR3 runs 15 residues.

The chain couples TRBV27 to TRBJ2-5; D might be TRBD2 (5 bases). The CDR3 extends over 15 amino acids. Germline V gene data show CDR1 as MNHEY and CDR2 as SMNVEV (reference sequence). V was trimmed by 6 bases and J by 5 bases, leaving 19 bases between them. DNA of the CDR3: TGTGCCAGCAGCCTAGAGGGCTCTGGACGTGAGACCCAGTACTTC. Amino acid sequence: CASSLEGSGRETQYF.

The chain carries TRBV18 and TRBJ1-1; possibly TRBD1 for D (5 bases). V was pared by 2 bases and J by 3 bases, with 10 bases between. The CDR3 runs 14 residues. Germline V gives CDR1 KGHSH, CDR2 LQKENI. The CDR3 DNA is TGTGCCAGCTCACCAGGGGCGGGGTACACTGAAGCTTTCTTT. Protein: CASSPGAGYTEAFF.

The chain couples TRBV11-2 to TRBJ1-4; D may be TRBD1 (6 bases). Looked up from germline, CDR1 is SGHAT and CDR2 is FQNNGV. The V and J ends lost 6 bases and 8 bases respectively, with 10 bases between them. This CDR3 contains 12 residues. The chain's CDR3 is CASRPDSEKLFF. The DNA for the CDR3 is TGTGCCAGCAGACCGGACAGCGAAAAACTGTTTTTT.

As DNA, the CDR3 is TGTGCCAGCAGTTGGGCCCCGCTGAGAGAGCAGTACTTC. Translation gives CASSWAPLREQYF. The chain is built from TRBV27 and TRBJ2-7, with D uncertain. With 4 bases removed from V and 7 bases from J, the gap between germline ends came to 14 bases. From germline, CDR1 is MNHEY and CDR2 SMNVEV (reference sequence). CDR3 length equals 13 residues.

The chain joins TRBV2 to TRBJ1-5; 8 bases fit TRBD1. Per the germline V gene, CDR1 is SNHLY and CDR2 is FYNNEI. There are 14 residues in the CDR3. CDR3 in amino acids: CATGGPGANQPQHF. In nucleotides, the CDR3 is TGTGCAACAGGGGGGCCAGGGGCGAATCAGCCCCAGCATTTT. Complete variable domain (other parts from reference TRBV2 and TRBJ1-5): EPEVTQTPSHQVTQMGQEVILRCVPISNHLYFYWYRQILGQKVEFLVSFYNNEISEKSEIFDDQFSVERPDGSNFTLKIRSTKLEDSAMYFCATGGPGANQPQHFGDGTRLSIL.

This clone was counted once. The chain recombines TRBV11-1 with TRBJ2-7, with TRBD2 matching 12 bases. J was trimmed by 2 bases and V by 5 bases; bases with no gene match: 4. There are 15 residues in the CDR3. Germline V gene data show CDR1 as SGHAT and CDR2 as FQDESV (reference sequence). CDR3 sequence reads: CASSPRTSGAYEQYF. CDR3 bases: TGTGCCAGCAGCCCGCGGACTAGCGGGGCCTACGAGCAGTACTTC.

The chain is built from TRBV7-8 and TRBJ1-4, with 7 bases matching TRBD1. The V gene end was trimmed by 5 bases and the J gene end by 4 bases; junction bases not matched to a gene: 7. Germline CDR1 and CDR2: SGHVS and FQNEAQ. The CDR3 is 15 residues long. CDR3 loop: CASSRTGTVNEKLFF. The CDR3 DNA reads as TGTGCCAGCAGCCGGACCGGGACAGTTAATGAAAAACTGTTTTTT.

This chain connects TRBV5-4 to TRBJ2-7, with 7 bases fitting TRBD2. With V trimmed by 7 bases and J by 5 bases, 9 bases remained unmatched. The CDR3 extends over 13 amino acids. In germline, CDR1 is SGHNT, CDR2 YYREEE (reference sequence). This CDR3 is CASFLAGQDEQYF. As DNA, the CDR3 is TGTGCCAGCTTCTTAGCGGGTCAGGACGAGCAGTACTTC.

This clone has just one count. The gene calls are TRBV18 and TRBJ1-6; the D is unclear. Trimming stripped 5 bases from V and 0 bases from J, with 11 bases between. The CDR3 sequence is 16 residues long. Germline V gives CDR1 KGHSH, CDR2 LQKENI. As DNA, the CDR3 is TGTGCCAGCTCAGTCCAGAGGAGCTCCTATAATTCACCCCTCCACTTT. This sequence encodes CASSVQRSSYNSPLHF.

This clone was counted once. The rearrangement links TRBV6-5 to TRBJ1-4; D is perhaps TRBD1 (6 bases). The CDR3 consists of 14 residues. The V and J ends lost 4 bases and 4 bases respectively, with 10 bases between them. The germline gives CDR1 MNHEY, CDR2 SVGAGI. The CDR3 DNA reads TGTGCCAGCAGTTCGACAGGCGATAATGAAAAACTGTTTTTT. Its translation is CASSSTGDNEKLFF.

V usage is TRBV7-2 and J usage is TRBJ1-2; D might be TRBD1 (5 bases). Germline CDR1 reads SGHTA; CDR2 reads FQGNSA. The ends were cut back, 2 bases at V and 6 bases at J, with 10 bases in the middle. The CDR3 contains 13 residues. The CDR3 sequence: CASSLTRVDGYTF. DNA for the CDR3: TGTGCCAGCAGCTTAACCAGGGTGGATGGCTACACCTTC.

The chain is built from TRBV7-2 and TRBJ2-7; TRBD1 matches 8 bases. In germline, CDR1 is SGHTA, CDR2 FQGNSA. CDR3 length: 14 residues. The V gene end was trimmed by 4 bases and the J gene end by 4 bases; junction bases not matched to a gene: 6. In DNA form, the CDR3 reads TGTGCCAGCAGCTGGACAGGGAATCGTTACGAGCAGTACTTC. Protein sequence: CASSWTGNRYEQYF.

Of note for this clone: Other DNA sequences within the sample encode an identical CDR3. The rearrangement uses TRBV5-1 and TRBJ1-2; no definite D call. V shed 0 bases and J shed 3 bases, with 6 bases lying between them. The V gene's germline CDR1 is SGHRS and CDR2 YFSETQ. The CDR3 spans 13 residues. Here the CDR3 reads CASSLAGYYGYTF. CDR3 bases: TGCGCCAGCAGCTTGGCCGGGTACTATGGCTACACCTTC.

J is TRBJ1-2 and V is TRBV6-6, with TRBD1 identical over 8 bases. V shed 6 bases and J 8 bases; nucleotides not matched to a gene: 11. The CDR3 consists of 14 residues. Germline CDR1 and CDR2: MNHNY and SVGAGI (reference sequence). CDR3 DNA: TGTGCCAGCAGCTACATCCAGGGGGCCAAGGGCTACACCTTC. It encodes CASSYIQGAKGYTF.

This chain uses TRBV5-1 with TRBJ2-5, with 9 bases aligning to TRBD1. The germline gives CDR1 SGHRS, CDR2 YFSETQ. The CDR3 has 14 amino acids. V shed 0 bases, J shed 3 bases, and the junction held 0 bases outside the gene matches. This chain's CDR3 is CASSLGTGEETQYF. The CDR3 coding sequence is TGCGCCAGCAGCTTGGGGACAGGGGAAGAGACCCAGTACTTC.

This sequence joins TRBV7-8 and TRBJ2-3; D is unclear. Trimming stripped 5 bases from V and 3 bases from J, with 6 bases between. From germline, CDR1 is SGHVS and CDR2 FQNEAQ. CDR3 length equals 12 residues. Here the CDR3 reads CASSPQTDTQYF. Here the CDR3 DNA reads TGTGCCAGCAGCCCCCAGACAGATACGCAGTATTTT.

The chain couples TRBV5-3 to TRBJ2-3, with D tentatively TRBD2 (6 bases). TRBV5-3 is an ORF, and what it does is uncertain. V shed 4 bases and J shed 0 bases, with 15 bases lying between them. The CDR3 is made up of 16 amino acids. Here the CDR3 DNA reads TGTGCCAGAAGCCCCCAGAGACGGGAGAGCACAGATACGCAGTATTTT. As protein: CARSPQRRESTDTQYF.

The V gene is TRBV9, the J gene TRBJ1-1; D possibly corresponds to TRBD1 (5 bases). Between the trimmed V and J ends, which lost 0 bases and 5 bases, there was a span of 11 bases. The germline CDR1 and CDR2 sequences are SGDLS and YYNGEE. This CDR3 is built from 14 residues. The CDR3 DNA reads TGTGCCAGCAGCGTAGACCAGGGCAGGACTGAAGCTTTCTTT. Amino acid sequence: CASSVDQGRTEAFF.

The rearrangement links TRBV7-9 to TRBJ2-7, with TRBD1 matching over 7 bases. The CDR3 runs 15 residues. The V segment lost 6 bases and the J segment 7 bases; nucleotides outside the gene matches: 15. Germline V CDR1 and CDR2: SEHNR, FQNEAQ (reference sequence). DNA of the CDR3: TGTGCCAGCAGTGACCGGGACAGCGGCCTGGGGGAGCAGTACTTC. Protein product: CASSDRDSGLGEQYF.

The rearrangement joins TRBV19 to TRBJ2-1, with TRBD2 matching over 9 bases. CDR3 size: 14 residues. Trimming took 3 bases from V and 6 from J; bases not matched to a gene: 3. Germline V CDR1 and CDR2: LNHDA, SQIVND (reference sequence). Here the CDR3 reads CASSIRRGGNEQFF. The CDR3 nucleotides are TGTGCCAGTAGTATTAGGCGGGGGGGCAATGAGCAGTTCTTC. The full variable domain, completed using reference TRBV19 and TRBJ2-1, is DGGITQSPKYLFRKEGQNVTLSCEQNLNHDAMYWYRQDPGQGLRLIYYSQIVNDFQKGDIAEGYSVSREKKESFPLTVTSAQKNPTAFYLCASSIRRGGNEQFFGPGTRLTVL.

The chain joins TRBV5-1 to TRBJ2-2; TRBD2 agrees at 11 bases. Germline V gene lookup returns CDR1 SGHRS and CDR2 YFSETQ. This CDR3 spans 14 amino acids. Unmatched junction bases numbered 0, after V lost 5 bases and J lost 3 bases. Here the CDR3 reads CASSSGGDTGELFF. The CDR3 region has the DNA TGCGCCAGCAGTAGCGGGGGGGACACCGGGGAGCTGTTTTTT.

The chain has TRBV5-4 and TRBJ2-7, with D perhaps matching TRBD1 (6 bases). From germline, CDR1 is SGHNT and CDR2 YYREEE (reference sequence). V lost 3 bases and J 1 base, leaving 14 bases between the germline ends. There are 15 residues in the CDR3. The CDR3 reads CASSSRTALSYEQYF. The DNA for the CDR3 is TGTGCCAGCAGCTCCAGGACAGCATTGTCCTACGAGCAGTACTTC.

V is TRBV29-1 and J is TRBJ1-1; possibly TRBD1 for D (6 bases). The germline V gene encodes CDR1 SQVTM and CDR2 ANQGSEA. The CDR3 has 16 residues. Trimming pared 5 bases from V and 1 base from J, leaving 20 bases between. The CDR3 bases are TGCAGCGTTAGTGGCAGGGGTAGGGAGGGGAACACTGAAGCTTTCTTT. Amino acid sequence: CSVSGRGREGNTEAFF. Complete variable domain (other parts from reference TRBV29-1 and TRBJ1-1): SAVISQKPSRDICQRGTSLTIQCQVDSQVTMMFWYRQQPGQSLTLIATANQGSEATYESGFVIDKFPISRPNLTFSTLTVSNMSPEDSSIYLCSVSGRGREGNTEAFFGQGTRLTVV.

The rearrangement joins TRBV7-9 to TRBJ1-2; unclear D gene. This CDR3 has 15 amino acids. Germline CDR1 reads SEHNR; CDR2 reads FQNEAQ (reference sequence). The V end lost 5 bases, the J end lost 5 bases, and 18 bases lay between the germline ends. The DNA of the CDR3 is TGTGCCAGCAGCCCAAGGGCAACCACCTCGTATGGCTACACCTTC. Translating it yields CASSPRATTSYGYTF.

The chain carries TRBV4-1 and TRBJ1-1, with D maybe TRBD1 (5 bases). The CDR3 totals 15 residues. The V gene's germline CDR1 is MGHRA and CDR2 YSYEKL. Trimming removed 1 base from V and 0 bases from J, with 9 bases in between. For the CDR3, the DNA is TGCGCCAGCAGCCAAGTTTGGGGGATGAACACTGAAGCTTTCTTT. Translated, it gives CASSQVWGMNTEAFF.

This clone was detected only a few times. This chain connects TRBV7-2 to TRBJ1-2; no firm D call. Germline CDR1 and CDR2: SGHTA and FQGNSA. V was pared by 3 bases and J by 2 bases, with 7 bases between. This CDR3 is built from 13 residues. The CDR3 loop reads CASSFTENYGYTF. CDR3 in DNA: TGTGCCAGCAGCTTTACAGAGAACTATGGCTACACCTTC.

This chain uses TRBV4-2 with TRBJ1-1; tentatively, D is TRBD1 (6 bases). CDR3 length equals 14 residues. V lost 4 bases and J 4 bases, leaving 13 bases between the germline ends. CDR1 is LGHNA and CDR2 is YNFKEQ in the germline V gene. CDR3 DNA: TGTGCCAGCAGCCTCCGGGGGGCGAGCACTGAAGCTTTCTTT. It translates to CASSLRGASTEAFF.